The rows below give T cell receptor beta chains drawn from one sample of a study of OX40 agonist ivuxolimab in advanced cancers. Profiling relied on immunoSEQ multiplex PCR, and the TCRdb table lists in-frame clones only, not all of them. In the table there are 60,000 to 85,000 clones, nearly 85% of which are singletons. The sequenced sample was CD4+ or CD8+ T cells sorted from blood, obtained in a trial of the OX40 agonist ivuxolimab. Source of these receptors: an adult with an advanced solid tumor such as melanoma, head and neck, liver or kidney cancer. CDR3s include the opening cysteine and the closing phenylalanine or tryptophan. The D gene is left open where the match is weak. The listing skips clone size in some rows; elsewhere it reads once, few, many or a size class.

>TRBJ1-2|.|TRBV7-9|.
CASSPGGGPNYGYTF
TGTGCCAGCAGCCCAGGCGGCGGACCTAACTATGGCTACACCTTC
>TRBJ2-7|.|TRBV10-3|TRBD1
CASRGTGSYEQYF
TGTGCCAGCAGGGGGACAGGGAGCTACGAGCAGTACTTC
>TRBJ2-3|.|TRBV7-3|TRBD2
CASSLGIAGSTDTQYF
TGTGCCAGCAGCTTAGGCATAGCGGGTAGCACAGATACGCAGTATTTT
>TRBJ2-1|few|TRBV7-9|TRBD2
CASSAIPGLAGYNEQFF
TGTGCCAGCAGCGCCATACCGGGACTAGCGGGGTACAATGAGCAGTTCTTC
>TRBJ1-1|.|TRBV29-1|TRBD1
CSVGQGGISSEAFF
TGCAGCGTTGGACAGGGGGGGATAAGCTCTGAAGCTTTCTTT
>TRBJ1-2|.|TRBV6-1|.
CASSEWIYGYTF
TGTGCCAGCAGTGAATGGATCTATGGCTACACCTTC
>TRBJ1-2|.|TRBV9|.
CASSVGPWGNDGYTF
TGTGCCAGCAGCGTAGGTCCGTGGGGAAACGATGGCTACACCTTC
>TRBJ2-3|.|TRBV5-4|TRBD2
CASSGGTSGGASTDTQYF
TGTGCCAGCAGCGGAGGGACTAGCGGGGGTGCTAGCACAGATACGCAGTATTTT
>TRBJ2-3|.|TRBV14|.
CASSQLPLGTDTQYF
TGTGCCAGCAGCCAACTACCTCTAGGCACAGATACGCAGTATTTT
>TRBJ2-7|once|TRBV12-5|.
CASGQTGTYSYEQYF
TGTGCTAGTGGTCAAACCGGGACGTACTCCTACGAGCAGTACTTC
>TRBJ1-3|.|TRBV18|TRBD1
CASSLGQELFSGNTIYF
TGTGCCAGCTCACTGGGACAGGAGCTTTTCTCTGGAAACACCATATATTTT
>TRBJ2-7|.|TRBV18|.
CASSPLGVDEQYF
TGTGCCAGCTCACCACTAGGTGTGGACGAGCAGTACTTC
>TRBJ2-4|.|TRBV7-9|.
CASTPLRGRKENIQYF
TGTGCCAGCACCCCCCTACGGGGCCGAAAGGAAAACATTCAGTACTTC
>TRBJ2-1|.|TRBV11-2|.
CASSLYVRGPEQFF
TGTGCCAGCAGCTTATATGTCCGGGGCCCTGAGCAGTTCTTC
>TRBJ1-3|.|TRBV7-9|TRBD1
CASSLPRQGAGNTIYF
TGTGCCAGCAGTCTCCCGAGACAGGGGGCAGGGAACACCATATATTTT
>TRBJ2-2|.|TRBV6-5|TRBD2
CASSPLAGGPGELFF
TGTGCCAGCAGCCCCCTAGCGGGGGGACCCGGGGAGCTGTTTTTT
>TRBJ2-3|.|TRBV15|.
CATSRDVVSLKGTDTQYF
TGTGCCACCAGCAGAGATGTGGTATCGTTGAAGGGCACAGATACGCAGTATTTT
>TRBJ2-4|.|TRBV19|TRBD2
CASQDLAGGKNIQYF
TGTGCCAGTCAAGACCTCGCGGGGGGGAAAAACATTCAGTACTTC
>TRBJ1-1|.|TRBV9|.
CASTRDGNTEAFF
TGTGCCAGCACCAGAGACGGGAACACTGAAGCTTTCTTT
>TRBJ2-7|few|TRBV5-3|.
CARSLYLDQEGQDTERGIYEQYF
TGTGCCAGAAGCTTGTATCTCGATCAGGAGGGGCAGGACACTGAAAGGGGGATCTACGAGCAGTACTTC
>TRBJ1-2|.|TRBV7-2|TRBD1
CASSMDRRKYGYTF
TGTGCCAGCAGCATGGACAGGCGGAAATATGGCTACACCTTC
>TRBJ2-7|.|TRBV29-1|TRBD1
CSVAGQGGYEQYF
TGCAGCGTTGCGGGACAGGGGGGATACGAGCAGTACTTC
>TRBJ1-2|.|TRBV6-5|TRBD1
CASSYWDRGNYGYTF
TGTGCCAGCAGTTACTGGGACAGGGGGAACTATGGCTACACCTTC
>TRBJ2-5|.|TRBV7-9|TRBD1
CASSLGQGARQYF
TGTGCCAGCAGCTTAGGACAGGGGGCAAGGCAGTACTTC
>TRBJ2-6|.|TRBV18|.
CASSPLSGANVLTF
TGTGCCAGCTCACCCCTATCTGGGGCCAACGTCCTGACTTTC
>TRBJ2-5|.|TRBV2|.
CASSEVGGETQYF
TGTGCCAGCAGTGAAGTAGGGGGGGAGACCCAGTACTTC
>TRBJ1-1|.|TRBV19|.
CASSIEGRSNTEAFF
TGTGCCAGTAGTATAGAGGGCAGGAGTAACACTGAAGCTTTCTTT
>TRBJ1-3|.|TRBV2|.
CASSERNTIYF
TGTGCCAGCAGTGAACGAAACACCATATATTTT
>TRBJ1-2|.|TRBV15|.
CATSRTGAYGYTF
TGTGCCACCAGCAGGACAGGCGCTTATGGCTACACCTTC
>TRBJ2-4|.|TRBV23-1|.
CASITGHPGAKNIQYF
TGCGCCAGCATTACGGGCCACCCTGGGGCCAAAAACATTCAGTACTTC
>TRBJ1-2|.|TRBV6-6|TRBD1
CASSGRGRIYGYTF
TGTGCCAGCAGTGGCAGGGGGCGCATCTATGGCTACACCTTC
>TRBJ1-6|.|TRBV14|.
CASSQLVARNSPLHF
TGTGCCAGCAGCCAACTGGTCGCAAGGAATTCACCCCTCCACTTT
>TRBJ1-5|.|TRBV30|.
CAWSRARALGVLSNQPQHF
TGTGCCTGGAGTAGAGCCCGGGCCTTGGGTGTACTTAGCAATCAGCCCCAGCATTTT
>TRBJ1-4|.|TRBV2|.
CASRALARATNEKLFF
TGTGCCAGCAGAGCCCTTGCCAGGGCAACTAATGAAAAACTGTTTTTT
>TRBJ2-5|.|TRBV9|.
CASSVAGGVMETQYF
TGTGCCAGCAGCGTAGCCGGCGGGGTAATGGAGACCCAGTACTTC
>TRBJ1-3|.|TRBV27|.
CASSLGGNSGSTIYF
TGTGCCAGCAGTTTAGGCGGAAACTCTGGAAGCACCATATATTTT
>TRBJ2-7|.|TRBV9|TRBD1
CASSGGRDRKRYEQYF
TGTGCCAGCAGCGGGGGAAGGGACAGGAAACGCTACGAGCAGTACTTC
>TRBJ2-1|.|TRBV7-3|TRBD2
CASSSIPLAGVYNEQFF
TGTGCCAGCAGCTCCATCCCCTTAGCGGGGGTCTACAATGAGCAGTTCTTC